This T cell receptor (beta chain) was found in a study of response to subunit inactivated influenza vaccine. Study outcomes and limitations: The study's authors posited that every seasonal influenza vaccination enlists few new T cells.

About this clonotype: The antigen remains undetermined.

TCRdb processed the RT-PCR reads anew with MiXCR; each CDR3 protein has one entry. The sample holds 800,000 to 1,000,000 distinct CDR3 sequences, about 20% seen once. The CDR3 is made up of 17 amino acids. Germline CDR1 SGDLS, CDR2 YYNGEE. Trimming removed 4 bases from V and 2 bases from J, with 19 bases in between. Specimen: PBMCs from blood, collected roughly 5 days after vaccination. This clonotype was sampled from a man between 45 and 60 years old who received an inactivated influenza vaccine. The chain uses TRBV9 and TRBJ2-1, with D possibly matching TRBD2 (6 bases). The CDR3 DNA follows: TGTGCCAGCAGCCCCCGGGCCGGGAGTGTGCCCTACAATGAGCAGTTCTTC. This sequence encodes CASSPRAGSVPYNEQFF.